The clone carrying this TCR beta chain appeared a single time. CDR1 and CDR2 from the germline V gene are SEHNR and FQNEAQ (reference sequence). CDR3 length equals 14 residues. Trimming removed 3 bases at V and 1 base at J, with 9 bases between. The sample belongs to a study of blood T cell repertoires in COVID-19. TCRdb's copy holds only in-frame clones and misses some; the assay was immunoSEQ multiplex PCR. This table has some 250,000 clones, approximately 86% appearing once. This chain connects TRBV7-9 to TRBJ1-1; unclear D gene. The sequenced sample consisted of peripheral blood. The TCR comes from a woman aged 25-40 years who had recovered from COVID-19. The CDR3 bases are TGTGCCAGCAGCTTTACAGAGGGGAACACTGAAGCTTTCTTT. This codes for CASSFTEGNTEAFF.